These 11 T cell receptor beta chains originate from one sample sequenced in a study of cytomegalovirus exposure and HLA in healthy donors. Using immunoSEQ multiplex PCR, the repertoire was profiled, and TCRdb retains in-frame clones only, with some absent. This sample has 170,000 or so clones, with around 82% found just once. The sequenced material came from PBMCs. These receptors were collected from a woman aged 18 to 35 in good health and CMV-seropositive.

This chain uses TRBV5-1 with TRBJ1-4, with D perhaps matching TRBD1 (5 bases). This CDR3 spans 14 amino acids. Germline CDR1 SGHRS, CDR2 YFSETQ. The V and J ends lost 3 bases and 7 bases respectively, with 13 bases between them. Here the CDR3 DNA reads TGCGCCAGCAGCTATCAGGGTAGTAGTGAAAAACTGTTTTTT. This encodes CASSYQGSSEKLFF.

In this sample, this clone turned up a few times. V and J are TRBV29-1 and TRBJ1-2; no clear D gene. V was clipped by 1 base and J by 3 bases, with 6 bases between them. The CDR3 runs 12 residues. Germline CDR1 SQVTM, CDR2 ANQGSEA. This CDR3 reads CSVEATDYGYTF. CDR3 bases: TGCAGCGTTGAAGCGACTGACTATGGCTACACCTTC.

The chain carries TRBV5-1 and TRBJ1-6, with D perhaps TRBD1 (5 bases). Germline CDR1 SGHRS, CDR2 YFSETQ. This CDR3 has 15 amino acids. V was cut by 0 bases and J by 8 bases, with 12 bases left in between. Written as DNA, the CDR3 is TGCGCCAGCAGCTTGGGCCAGGGTCGTGATTCACCCCTCCACTTT. Translating it yields CASSLGQGRDSPLHF.

The J gene is TRBJ1-5, the V gene TRBV7-9; 7 positions agree with TRBD1. The CDR3 has 18 amino acids. V lost 3 bases to trimming and J lost 3 bases; unmatched junction nucleotides: 14. CDR1 is SEHNR and CDR2 is FQNEAQ in the germline V gene (reference sequence). The CDR3 coding sequence is TGTGCCAGCAGCTTGGAGGTACAGGGGAGGAGGCCCAATCAGCCCCAGCATTTT. The encoded protein is CASSLEVQGRRPNQPQHF.

The chain links TRBV20-1 to TRBJ1-2; D is ambiguous. Germline V CDR1 and CDR2: DFQATT, SNEGSKA (reference sequence). The CDR3 is 11 amino acids. The V and J ends lost 7 bases and 5 bases respectively, with 11 bases between them. This CDR3 reads CSVLSPYGYTF. In DNA, the CDR3 is TGCAGTGTCCTAAGTCCGTATGGCTACACCTTC.

This clone was detected a few times. The chain is built from TRBV2 and TRBJ1-1, with 8 bases lining up with TRBD1. Germline V CDR1 and CDR2: SNHLY, FYNNEI. V dropped 7 bases and J dropped 1; count of bases not matched to a gene: 5. The CDR3 runs to 14 residues. The CDR3 protein is CASTLGTGNTEAFF. For the CDR3, the DNA is TGTGCCAGCACCCTGGGGACAGGGAACACTGAAGCTTTCTTT. The whole variable domain, remainder taken from reference TRBV2 and TRBJ1-1, is EPEVTQTPSHQVTQMGQEVILRCVPISNHLYFYWYRQILGQKVEFLVSFYNNEISEKSEIFDDQFSVERPDGSNFTLKIRSTKLEDSAMYFCASTLGTGNTEAFFGQGTRLTVV.

This clone was seen a single time. This chain uses TRBV7-9 with TRBJ2-7, with 8 bases lining up with TRBD1. Germline V gene lookup returns CDR1 SEHNR and CDR2 FQNEAQ (reference sequence). This CDR3 spans 15 amino acids. V lost 3 bases to trimming and J lost 7 bases; unmatched junction nucleotides: 11. The CDR3 is CASSFPGTGLSEQYF. In nucleotides, the CDR3 is TGTGCCAGCAGCTTTCCCGGGACAGGACTTTCAGAGCAGTACTTC.

The V and J genes are TRBV5-1 and TRBJ1-6; weak D call: TRBD1 (5 bases). V lost 0 bases, J lost 9 bases, and 10 bases lay in between. This CDR3 has 14 residues. The germline gives CDR1 SGHRS, CDR2 YFSETQ. CDR3: CASSLGQGSSPLHF. The CDR3 DNA sequence: TGCGCCAGCAGCTTGGGGCAGGGTTCTTCACCCCTCCACTTT.

This clone was observed a few times. The rearrangement uses TRBV11-2 and TRBJ1-2; maybe TRBD1 (6 bases). This CDR3 contains 16 residues. Germline V lookup: CDR1 SGHAT, CDR2 FQNNGV. Trimming removed 1 base from V and 4 bases from J, with 16 bases in between. The CDR3 loop is CASSLGRGALGYGYTF. CDR3 coding DNA: TGTGCCAGCAGCTTAGGACGGGGGGCGCTGGGCTATGGCTACACCTTC.

The chain is built from TRBV2 and TRBJ2-1, with TRBD2 matching over 7 bases. The V gene end was trimmed by 10 bases and the J gene end by 2 bases; junction bases not matched to a gene: 11. The CDR3 runs 15 residues. The V gene's germline CDR1 is SNHLY and CDR2 FYNNEI. The CDR3 sequence: CATPGGLVPYNEQFF. CDR3 coding DNA: TGTGCCACCCCAGGAGGACTAGTCCCCTACAATGAGCAGTTCTTC.

The rearrangement links TRBV6-1 to TRBJ2-5, with TRBD2 matching 12 bases. CDR1 and CDR2 (germline): MNHNS, SASEGT. This CDR3 region has 16 residues. Unmatched junction bases numbered 8, after V lost 2 bases and J lost 7 bases. The CDR3 spells CASSELAGGPLGTQYF. The CDR3 DNA reads as TGTGCCAGCAGTGAACTAGCGGGGGGGCCTTTGGGGACCCAGTACTTC.